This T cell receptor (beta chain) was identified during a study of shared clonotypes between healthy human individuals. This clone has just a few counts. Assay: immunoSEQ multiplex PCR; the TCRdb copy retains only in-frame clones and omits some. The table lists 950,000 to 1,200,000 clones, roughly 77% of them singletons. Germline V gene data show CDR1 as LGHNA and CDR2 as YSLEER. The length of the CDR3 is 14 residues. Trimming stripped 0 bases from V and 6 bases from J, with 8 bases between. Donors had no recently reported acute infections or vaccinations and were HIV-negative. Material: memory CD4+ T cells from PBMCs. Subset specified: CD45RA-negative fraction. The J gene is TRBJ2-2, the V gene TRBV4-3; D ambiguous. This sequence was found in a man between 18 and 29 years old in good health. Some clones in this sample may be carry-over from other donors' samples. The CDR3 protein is CASSQDPLAGELFF. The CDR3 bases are TGCGCCAGCAGCCAAGATCCCCTAGCCGGGGAGCTGTTTTTT.